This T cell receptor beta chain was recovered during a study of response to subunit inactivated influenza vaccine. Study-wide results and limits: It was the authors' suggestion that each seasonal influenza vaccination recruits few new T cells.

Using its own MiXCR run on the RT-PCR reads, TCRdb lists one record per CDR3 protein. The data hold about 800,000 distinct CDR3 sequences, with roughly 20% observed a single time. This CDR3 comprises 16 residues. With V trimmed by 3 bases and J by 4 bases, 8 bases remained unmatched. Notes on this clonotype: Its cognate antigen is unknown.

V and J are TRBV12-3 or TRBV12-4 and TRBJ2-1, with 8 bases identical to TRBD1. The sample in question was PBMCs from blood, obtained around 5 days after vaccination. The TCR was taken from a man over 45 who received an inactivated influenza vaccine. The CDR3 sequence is CASSFRGTGVYNEQFF. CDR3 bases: TGTGCCAGCAGTTTTAGGGGGACAGGAGTTTACAATGAGCAGTTCTTC.